This T cell receptor beta chain comes out of a study of blood T cells in healthy people across ages (dated by TCRdb to between 2015 and 2016). For context, the study as a whole: In model experiments, template switching captured roughly one uniquely barcoded TCR beta cDNA molecule for every two T cells. To avoid experimental bias, donors of different ages were spread randomly across the sequencing lanes. The donors were divided into four age groups: young (average around 17 years), middle-aged (around 37), aged (roughly 60) and long-lived (about 79). The study measured age-related changes in TCR beta repertoire diversity using deep sequencing normalized with unique cDNA molecular identifiers. Two additional independent replicas of 1 million unique cDNA reads from the same blood draw were analyzed for two donors (one aged 18 to 30 and one aged 80 or older). What the authors observed across the whole study: Total diversity estimates from one million sequenced T cells were considered lower bounds and underestimates. The percentage of naive T cells measured by flow cytometry correlated strongly with observed TCR beta diversity. As age increased, observed TCR beta diversity per million T cells dropped in a roughly linear way, and a significant reduction was already evident by age roughly 40. Compared with the aged group, the long-lived group had more naive CD4+ T cells, fewer expanded clones and increased TCR diversity, a pattern suggesting age selection. Bulk unsorted PBMC profiling prevented conclusive comparison of naive and antigen-experienced compartments. The CMV infection status of donors was not known, potentially confounding age-related changes in expanded clonotypes.

The 35 to 40 donors, aged 6 to 90 years, were systemically healthy Caucasian individuals from Russia. Roughly 11 milliliters of peripheral blood were drawn from each donor into EDTA-treated Vacutainer tubes. PBMCs were isolated by Ficoll-Paque density-gradient centrifugation, with at least 6.5 million obtained per sample. Trizol reagent was used to extract total RNA from PBMCs, with at least 5 micrograms per sample. For every donor, flow cytometry on a PBMC aliquot measured the percentage of naive CD45RAhigh/CD27high T cells. The receptor library was made with 5' RACE. A second PCR of about 6 to 11 cycles was run with a J-beta primer mix and a sample-barcoded 5' primer. A template-switch 5' adaptor carrying 12 random nucleotides introduced a unique molecular identifier onto each TCR beta cDNA molecule. Each sample yielded at least 2.5 million CDR3-containing paired-end reads. All of the RNA was converted into first-strand cDNA using the Mint cDNA synthesis kit, with a TRBC-specific oligonucleotide serving as the primer. After uracil-DNA glycosylase treatment, a first 18-cycle PCR used universal primers M1SS and BC2_uni_R on all cDNA. As for how the authors treated the data: Each sample was normalized by randomly selecting 1 million high-quality reads, each carrying a distinct molecular identifier. Reads with shared molecular identifiers were discarded instead of being binned into consensus sequences. CDR3 identification, clonotype clustering and error correction used MiTCR with a Q25 quality threshold and the strictest error-elimination algorithm. A nonparametric unseen species model with Euler transformation was used to estimate lower-bound total TCR beta diversity. TCRdb's own reprocessing of the public reads used fastp at Q25 and MiXCR and kept productive beta chains. Each CDR3 protein appears once, grouped with its most common genes and DNA. TCRdb, not the authors, supplied the V and J calls. Counted in this sample were fewer than 2 million distinct CDR3 sequences; roughly 43% of them appeared once. Clones ranked in the top ten supply roughly 23% of the sample.

From the cysteine up to the phenylalanine, the CDR3 has a length of 16 residues. The only DNA kept is the CDR3, 48 bases in frame from the first base. Taken from the germline V gene, the CDR1 and CDR2 loops are ENHRY and SYGVKD. Concerning this clonotype: This clone's antigen is unknown. No qualities accompany the bases; no much larger clone lies one base away.

The rearrangement combines TRBV10-3 with TRBJ2-4, with TRBD2 perhaps the D gene, on 6 matching bases. The J call is in doubt because the DNA end fits TRBJ2-7 better. The sequence was obtained from a human donor in good health. What was sequenced was blood. At the DNA level, the sequence is TGTGCCATCAGTGGTCAGGGAGGCGGTATACCCTACGAGCAGTACTTC. Its translation is CAISGQGGGIPYEQYF.